This TCR beta chain was found in a study of cytomegalovirus exposure and HLA in healthy donors. Overall study findings and caveats: According to the study, 160 or so TCR beta chains were cytomegalovirus-associated. For TCR beta chains, V- and J-gene trimming was later linked to a missense DCLRE1C variant. Some V segments (TRBV6-2 and TRBV6-3 among them) were excluded as indistinguishable. What TCR beta sequences reportedly achieved was accurate prediction of HLA-A and HLA-B alleles in most subjects.

In germline, CDR1 is DFQATT, CDR2 SNEGSKA (reference sequence). This CDR3 has 11 residues. As for this clone: Antigen: not known. A junction boundary mismatches the germline segment, possibly from a read error.

The PCR ran on 60 Vbeta and 13 Jbeta primers. The repertoire was sequenced with immunoSEQ multiplex PCR; TCRdb's copy has only in-frame clones and lacks some. This table holds roughly 110,000 clones. The TCR was taken from a man under 40 in good health and CMV-seronegative. The chain joins TRBV20-1 to TRBJ1-1; the match to TRBD1 covers 7 bases. The sequencing input was PBMCs. CDR3 sequence reads: CSARDREDAFF. In nucleotides, the CDR3 is TGCAGTGCCAGAGACAGGGAGGACGCTTTCTTT.